The 11 T cell receptor beta chains in this list originate from one sample, sequenced in a study of blood T cell repertoires in COVID-19. The method was immunoSEQ multiplex PCR; TCRdb's version includes in-frame clones alone and lacks a portion of them. The sample shows some 350,000 clones, over 80% of them seen only once. Material: peripheral blood. These receptors were collected from a woman between 50 and 59 years old with COVID-19, enrolled during active disease.

This chain links TRBV14 with TRBJ2-1; 11 bases fit TRBD2. This CDR3 has 17 amino acids. In germline, CDR1 is SGHDN, CDR2 FVKESK. V shed 0 bases and J 0 bases; nucleotides not matched to a gene: 1. CDR3 residues: CASSQELAGVSYNEQFF. The CDR3 coding sequence is TGTGCCAGCAGCCAAGAACTAGCGGGAGTCTCCTACAATGAGCAGTTCTTC. Full variable domain (missing parts from reference TRBV14 and TRBJ2-1): EAGVTQFPSHSVIEKGQTVTLRCDPISGHDNLYWYRRVMGKEIKFLLHFVKESKQDESGMPNNRFLAERTGGTYSTLKVQPAELEDSGVYFCASSQELAGVSYNEQFFGPGTRLTVL.

This clone was seen a few times. The V and J genes are TRBV19 and TRBJ2-3; 7 bases are a match to TRBD1. J gave up 4 bases and V 4 bases, and 8 bases lay outside the gene matches. Germline CDR1 reads LNHDA; CDR2 reads SQIVND (reference sequence). This CDR3 region has 15 residues. The DNA for the CDR3 is TGTGCCAGTAGTAATGGGGACAGTAAAGCAGATACGCAGTATTTT. Residues: CASSNGDSKADTQYF.

This rearrangement joins TRBV5-1 to TRBJ1-3; the match to TRBD1 covers 7 bases. This CDR3 contains 16 residues. V trimming: 2 bases; J trimming: 4 bases; junction bases outside the gene matches: 9. Germline V gene lookup returns CDR1 SGHRS and CDR2 YFSETQ. The CDR3 nucleotides are TGCGCCAGCAGCTTAGACAGGGCGACTCTCGGAAACACCATATATTTT. This gives the protein CASSLDRATLGNTIYF.

The CDR3 coding sequence is TGCAGCGTTGCGGAAGGGGGGCAGTACTTC. As protein: CSVAEGGQYF. The V and J genes are TRBV29-1 and TRBJ2-7, with D possibly matching TRBD1 (6 bases). CDR1 and CDR2 from the germline V gene are SQVTM and ANQGSEA. V was pared by 4 bases and J by 9 bases, with 10 bases between. The CDR3 loop spans 10 amino acids.

The chain combines TRBV27 with TRBJ1-3; D not certain. Trimming stripped 2 bases from V and 0 bases from J, with 8 bases between. Germline V gene sequence: CDR1 MNHEY, CDR2 SMNVEV (reference sequence). CDR3 size: 15 residues. CDR3 in amino acids: CASSLNLGSGNTIYF. The CDR3 DNA reads TGTGCCAGCAGTTTAAATCTAGGCTCTGGAAACACCATATATTTT.

V is TRBV5-1 and J is TRBJ2-3; D is ambiguous. Between the trimmed V and J ends, which lost 1 base and 2 bases, there was a span of 5 bases. Germline-derived CDR1 and CDR2 are SGHRS and YFSETQ. CDR3 length equals 13 residues. This chain's CDR3 is CASSLQYTDTQYF. The CDR3 DNA follows: TGCGCCAGCAGCTTGCAGTACACAGATACGCAGTATTTT.

The chain is built from TRBV19 and TRBJ1-2, with 7 positions matching TRBD1. V shed 4 bases, J shed 8 bases, and the junction held 13 bases outside the gene matches. The V gene's germline CDR1 is LNHDA and CDR2 SQIVND (reference sequence). This CDR3 has 15 amino acids. The CDR3 loop is CASSTQQGSRGGYTF. DNA for the CDR3: TGTGCCAGTAGTACCCAACAGGGGTCGAGAGGCGGCTACACCTTC.

The gene calls are TRBV11-3 and TRBJ1-1, with TRBD1 as a possible D gene (6 bases). The CDR3 runs 14 residues. Germline values: CDR1 SGHNT, CDR2 YENEEA. Trimming pared 1 base from V and 5 bases from J, leaving 11 bases between. This CDR3 reads CASSLVAGETEAFF. The CDR3 nucleotides are TGTGCCAGCAGCTTAGTGGCAGGGGAGACTGAAGCTTTCTTT.

V and J are TRBV3-1 (or the pseudogene TRBV3-2) and TRBJ1-2; no reliable D call. The V gene's germline CDR1 is LGHDT and CDR2 YNNKEL (reference sequence). The CDR3 has 13 amino acids. Trimming removed 4 bases at V and 7 bases at J, with 13 bases between. This chain's CDR3 is CASSPRSSGGYTF. CDR3 sequence (DNA): TGTGCCAGCAGCCCGCGCTCAAGTGGTGGCTACACCTTC.

This chain uses TRBV4-2 with TRBJ2-1; TRBD2 agrees at 7 bases. Germline V gives CDR1 LGHNA, CDR2 YNFKEQ. This CDR3 is built from 16 residues. Germline trimming cut 1 base from V and 5 bases from J; bases unmatched to any gene: 8. CDR3 DNA: TGTGCCAGCAGCCAAGTCGTTCTAGCGGAAGACAATGAGCAGTTCTTC. This translates into CASSQVVLAEDNEQFF.

The rearrangement links TRBV18 to TRBJ1-1, with D possibly being TRBD1 (6 bases). The V gene's germline CDR1 is KGHSH and CDR2 LQKENI. The CDR3 loop spans 14 amino acids. With 2 bases removed from V and 3 bases from J, the gap between germline ends came to 10 bases. CDR3 sequence (DNA): TGTGCCAGCTCACCAAGTGCAGGGGACACTGAAGCTTTCTTT. Translated: CASSPSAGDTEAFF. The entire variable domain, with the rest obtained from reference TRBV18 and TRBJ1-1, is as follows: NAGVMQNPRHLVRRRGQEARLRCSPMKGHSHVYWYRQLPEEGLKFMVYLQKENIIDESGMPKERFSAEFPKEGPSILRIQQVVRGDSAAYFCASSPSAGDTEAFFGQGTRLTVV.